These 28 T cell receptor beta chains were all obtained from the same sample, sequenced in a study of cytomegalovirus exposure and HLA in healthy donors. The PCR made use of 60 Vbeta and 13 Jbeta primers. Assay used: immunoSEQ multiplex PCR; TCRdb lists only in-frame clones, some missing. The repertoire holds around 85,000 clones, with approximately 69% as singletons. The sample comprised PBMCs. The receptors come from a man younger than 40 in good health and CMV-seropositive.

The chain couples TRBV6-5 to TRBJ1-1; TRBD1 agrees at 11 bases. The junction had 3 bases not matched to a gene; V was cut back by 2 bases and J by 4 bases. Germline CDR1 is MNHEY and CDR2 is SVGAGI. The CDR3 is made up of 15 amino acids. CDR3 protein: CASSYPGTGGTEAFF. The CDR3 nucleotides are TGTGCCAGCAGTTACCCCGGGACAGGGGGCACTGAAGCTTTCTTT.

The chain joins TRBV28 to TRBJ1-2; TRBD1 matches 7 bases. CDR3 length: 14 residues. Looked up from germline, CDR1 is MDHEN and CDR2 is SYDVKM. J lost 8 bases, V lost 3 bases, and 9 bases had no gene match. The chain's CDR3 is CASSFPGTVEGYTF. In DNA, the CDR3 is TGTGCCAGCAGTTTCCCCGGGACAGTTGAAGGCTACACCTTC.

The CDR3 is CASSSRPALAYEQYF. The CDR3 region has the DNA TGCGCCAGCAGCTCTAGACCGGCACTAGCCTACGAGCAGTACTTC. This chain connects TRBV5-1 to TRBJ2-7; D is perhaps TRBD2 (5 bases). CDR3 length equals 15 residues. Per germline, CDR1 SGHRS and CDR2 YFSETQ. V was clipped by 3 bases and J by 2 bases, with 15 bases between them.

V and J are TRBV29-1 and TRBJ1-1, with D possibly TRBD1 on 6 matching bases. This CDR3 spans 14 amino acids. The V and J ends lost 6 bases and 6 bases respectively, with 20 bases between them. The germline V gene has CDR1 SQVTM and CDR2 ANQGSEA. CDR3 region: CSVAKTGSGAEAFF. CDR3 DNA: TGCAGCGTCGCGAAAACAGGGAGCGGGGCTGAAGCTTTCTTT.

The rearrangement links TRBV5-8 to TRBJ2-1, with 13 bases identical to TRBD2. CDR1 and CDR2 from the germline V gene are SGHTS and YDEGEE. Trimming cost V 4 bases and J 8 bases; bases outside gene matches: 6. CDR3 length: 15 amino acids. CDR3 amino acids: CASSRGLAGKDEQFF. In nucleotides, the CDR3 is TGTGCCAGCAGCCGGGGACTAGCGGGAAAGGATGAGCAGTTCTTC.

CDR3 region: CASSWRTGEETQYF. The CDR3 DNA follows: TGTGCCAGCAGCTGGAGGACAGGGGAAGAGACCCAGTACTTC. V is TRBV5-4 and J is TRBJ2-5, with TRBD1 matching over 9 bases. Germline CDR1 is SGHNT and CDR2 is YYREEE (reference sequence). V was clipped by 3 bases and J by 3 bases; unmatched bases: 3. This CDR3 has 14 amino acids.

This chain connects TRBV9 to TRBJ2-1; TRBD1 might be the D (6 bases). Between the trimmed V and J ends, which lost 4 bases and 7 bases, there was a span of 15 bases. This CDR3 comprises 14 residues. From germline, CDR1 is SGDLS and CDR2 YYNGEE. The CDR3: CASSSGDTGNEQFF. DNA of the CDR3: TGTGCCAGCAGCTCAGGCGACACAGGGAATGAGCAGTTCTTC.

The chain recombines TRBV27 with TRBJ1-5, with 7 nucleotides matching TRBD1. Germline loops: CDR1 MNHEY, CDR2 SMNVEV (reference sequence). V lost 4 bases to trimming and J lost 2 bases; unmatched junction nucleotides: 8. The CDR3 length is 16 residues. In nucleotides, the CDR3 is TGTGCCAGCAGTTCCCACAGGGGCACGGGCAATCAGCCCCAGCATTTT. Translation: CASSSHRGTGNQPQHF.

This chain links TRBV6-1 with TRBJ2-7, with 10 bases lining up with TRBD2. V dropped 4 bases and J dropped 3; count of bases not matched to a gene: 6. This CDR3 region has 15 residues. Germline assignment: CDR1 MNHNS and CDR2 SASEGT. The CDR3 nucleotides are TGTGCCAGCAGTGGACTAGCGGGCCCTTTCTACGAGCAGTACTTC. It translates to CASSGLAGPFYEQYF.

Only one count was recorded for this clone. This chain uses TRBV9 with TRBJ1-4; D is uncertain. This CDR3 spans 15 amino acids. Germline loops: CDR1 SGDLS, CDR2 YYNGEE. Between the trimmed V and J ends, which lost 4 bases and 1 base, there was a span of 11 bases. This CDR3 reads CASSPLGVTNEKLFF. DNA for the CDR3: TGTGCCAGCAGCCCCCTAGGCGTAACTAATGAAAAACTGTTTTTT.

The chain is built from TRBV28 and TRBJ1-5, with 9 bases matching TRBD1. The CDR3 totals 15 residues. Trimming removed 0 bases from V and 5 bases from J; junction bases left unmatched: 2. Germline CDR1 MDHEN, CDR2 SYDVKM. CDR3 region: CASSLWDRGDQPQHF. CDR3 DNA sequence: TGTGCCAGCAGTTTATGGGACAGGGGCGATCAGCCCCAGCATTTT.

With regard to this clone: The germline gene is not matched at one end of the junction; a read error may be the cause. This chain uses TRBV7-9 with TRBJ1-1; D gene unclear. The length of the CDR3 is 12 residues. Per the germline V gene, CDR1 is SEHNR and CDR2 is FQNEAQ (reference sequence). The CDR3: CSSGETHTEAFF. In DNA form, the CDR3 reads TGTTCCAGCGGTGAGACTCACACTGAAGCTTTCTTT.

This clone turned up a few times. V is TRBV19 and J is TRBJ2-1, with TRBD1 identical over 9 bases. This CDR3 spans 13 amino acids. Germline V gene sequence: CDR1 LNHDA, CDR2 SQIVND (reference sequence). Trimming removed 4 bases from V and 7 bases from J; junction bases left unmatched: 2. CDR3 in amino acids: CASSRDRVNEQFF. The CDR3 bases are TGTGCCAGTAGTAGGGACAGGGTGAATGAGCAGTTCTTC.

The CDR3 DNA reads as TGTGCCAGCAGCTCTGGGGGCTATAGCAATCAGCCCCAGCATTTT. This codes for CASSSGGYSNQPQHF. V is TRBV9 and J is TRBJ1-5; TRBD1 is a possible D gene (6 bases). In germline, CDR1 is SGDLS, CDR2 YYNGEE. The CDR3 is 15 residues long. Trimming removed 4 bases at V and 0 bases at J, with 11 bases between.

The chain carries TRBV27 and TRBJ2-7; D remains ambiguous. This CDR3 has 16 residues. The germline V and J ends were trimmed by 6 bases and 2 bases, with 20 bases remaining between them. Germline V gene lookup returns CDR1 MNHEY and CDR2 SMNVEV (reference sequence). CDR3 DNA: TGTGCCAGCAGCCGAACCGCAGGTCCCTATACCTACGAGCAGTACTTC. Its translation is CASSRTAGPYTYEQYF.

The chain's CDR3 is CATSRDRSSYEQYF. The CDR3 DNA is TGTGCCACCAGCAGAGATCGGTCCTCCTACGAGCAGTACTTC. This chain links TRBV15 with TRBJ2-7; D not certain. CDR1 LNHNV and CDR2 YYDKDF come from the germline V gene (reference sequence). The CDR3 totals 14 residues. Deletions cut 0 bases from V and 0 bases from J, with 6 bases between.

The genes are TRBV5-4 and TRBJ2-5; a possible D gene is TRBD1 (6 bases). This CDR3 is built from 15 residues. Germline CDR1 SGHNT, CDR2 YYREEE (reference sequence). The V end was cut by 3 bases, the J end by 3 bases, with 15 bases between. Here the CDR3 DNA reads TGTGCCAGCAGCTCCCAGGGGCCTTTGGAAGAGACCCAGTACTTC. Protein sequence: CASSSQGPLEETQYF.

V gene TRBV13 combines with J gene TRBJ2-1; 7 bases agree with TRBD2. This CDR3 spans 15 amino acids. Germline lookup yields CDR1 PRHDT and CDR2 FYEKMQ (reference sequence). Germline trimming cut 3 bases from V and 8 bases from J; bases unmatched to any gene: 10. CDR3 coding DNA: TGTGCCAGCAGCTTTAGTTCCCAGCGGGGCGATGAGCAGTTCTTC. Translation: CASSFSSQRGDEQFF.

The chain links TRBV5-4 to TRBJ2-3, with TRBD2 matching over 14 bases. V lost 4 bases to trimming and J lost 5 bases; unmatched junction nucleotides: 6. This CDR3 has 16 residues. Germline V gene data show CDR1 as SGHNT and CDR2 as YYREEE (reference sequence). CDR3 loop: CASSPGLAGGEDTQYF. In nucleotides, the CDR3 is TGTGCCAGCAGCCCCGGACTAGCGGGAGGTGAAGATACGCAGTATTTT. The whole variable domain, remainder taken from reference TRBV5-4 and TRBJ2-3, is ETGVTQSPTHLIKTRGQQVTLRCSSQSGHNTVSWYQQALGQGPQFIFQYYREEENGRGNFPPRFSGLQFPNYSSELNVNALELDDSALYLCASSPGLAGGEDTQYFGPGTRLTVL.

In this sample, this clone turned up a few times. The gene calls are TRBV30 and TRBJ1-2; D is possibly TRBD1 (6 bases). This CDR3 comprises 13 residues. CDR1 and CDR2 (germline): GTSNPN, SVGIG (reference sequence). V was shortened by 1 base and J by 8 bases, with 14 bases between the two germline ends. Written as DNA, the CDR3 is TGTGCCTGGAGTGGGACAGACCAGGGAGGCTACACCTTC. Translated: CAWSGTDQGGYTF.

This clone was counted a few times. This sequence joins TRBV19 and TRBJ1-1; maybe TRBD1 (6 bases). Germline CDR1 LNHDA, CDR2 SQIVND (reference sequence). CDR3 length: 15 amino acids. Between the trimmed V and J ends, which lost 7 bases and 6 bases, there was a span of 21 bases. CDR3 sequence: CASTHSAAGAPEAFF. DNA for the CDR3: TGTGCCAGTACCCACTCAGCGGCGGGGGCGCCTGAAGCTTTCTTT.

This chain joins TRBV19 and TRBJ2-6; D not certain. Germline lookup yields CDR1 LNHDA and CDR2 SQIVND (reference sequence). Trimming removed 8 bases at V and 4 bases at J, with 9 bases between. CDR3 length: 13 amino acids. The CDR3 nucleotides read TGTGCCAGTGGCAGTCAGGGGGCCAACGTCCTGACTTTC. It yields the protein CASGSQGANVLTF.

The chain uses TRBV4-3 and TRBJ1-2; possible D gene TRBD1, 5 bases. Germline-derived CDR1 and CDR2 are LGHNA and YSLEER. Trimming pared 2 bases from V and 3 bases from J, leaving 10 bases between. The CDR3 is made up of 14 amino acids. The CDR3 protein is CASSQREGDYGYTF. The CDR3 DNA is TGCGCCAGCAGCCAAAGGGAAGGGGACTATGGCTACACCTTC.

V usage is TRBV6-1 and J usage is TRBJ2-1, with D maybe TRBD2 (6 bases). V lost 6 bases and J lost 5, with 17 bases in between. Germline values: CDR1 MNHNS, CDR2 SASEGT. There are 15 residues in the CDR3. The CDR3 DNA follows: TGTGCCAGCAGGGAGGGACTCGCGATGAACAATGAGCAGTTCTTC. Its protein product is CASREGLAMNNEQFF.

This clone was observed a handful of times. The rearrangement links TRBV10-3 to TRBJ1-4; tentative D call: TRBD1 (5 bases). V was shortened by 5 bases and J by 8 bases, with 12 bases between the two germline ends. The CDR3 length is 13 residues. Germline loops: CDR1 ENHRY, CDR2 SYGVKD. In nucleotides, the CDR3 is TGTGCCATCAGTCCGGGGGGTCGGGAAAAACTGTTTTTT. Amino acids: CAISPGGREKLFF.

The J gene is TRBJ2-1, the V gene TRBV11-1; 7 positions agree with TRBD2. This CDR3 is 14 amino acids long. Germline V gene sequence: CDR1 SGHAT, CDR2 FQDESV (reference sequence). Trimming at V came to 2 bases and at J to 12 bases, leaving 10 bases not matched to a gene. The CDR3 protein is CASSLWGEGRGQFF. The CDR3 DNA reads TGTGCCAGCAGCTTATGGGGGGAGGGGCGCGGGCAGTTCTTC.

The V call is TRBV7-2, the J call TRBJ1-2; 8 positions agree with TRBD1. Germline V CDR1 and CDR2: SGHTA, FQGNSA. CDR3 size: 15 residues. The J segment lost 4 bases and the V segment lost 5 bases, leaving 9 bases of the junction unmatched. This CDR3 is CASSLQQGARYGYTF. CDR3 bases: TGTGCCAGCAGCCTTCAGCAGGGGGCCCGCTATGGCTACACCTTC.

The rearrangement links TRBV11-3 to TRBJ2-7; 9 nucleotides line up with TRBD1. This CDR3 spans 16 amino acids. Germline V gene lookup returns CDR1 SGHNT and CDR2 YENEEA. Trimming took 0 bases from V and 2 from J; bases not matched to a gene: 5. CDR3 in amino acids: CASSLEKTGGTYEQYF. CDR3 DNA sequence: TGTGCCAGCAGCTTAGAAAAGACAGGGGGGACCTACGAGCAGTACTTC.